These 15 T cell receptor beta chains were sequenced from one sample in a study of regulatory T cells in long-lasting Graves disease. Both iRepertoire HTBI primers and Arm-PCR of CDR3 regions were used to build the TCR beta libraries. MiXCR was run by TCRdb on the multiplex PCR reads, yielding one entry per CDR3 protein. The sample includes under 800,000 distinct CDR3 sequences, 15% to 20% seen only once; the top ten take approximately 20%. Time point indicated: newly diagnosed GD, antithyroid drugs for less than 3 months. From RNA extracted from PBMCs, the TCR library was made. This sample also belongs to another study, concerning T cells in Graves' hyperthyroidism and ophthalmopathy.

Sample: peripheral blood mononuclear cells (PBMCs), taken at new diagnosis, from a patient treated with antithyroid drugs. These receptors were obtained from a woman under 40 with Graves disease.

Regarding this clonotype: This could be a read error, since a much larger clone is one nucleotide away. V gene TRBV18 combines with J gene TRBJ2-7; 7 bases are a match to TRBD1. J was trimmed by 7 bases and V by 2 bases; bases with no gene match: 8. This CDR3 comprises 14 residues. Germline values: CDR1 KGHSH, CDR2 LQKENI. This chain's CDR3 is CASSPGTAFNEQYF. The CDR3 bases are TGTGCCAGCTCACCAGGGACAGCCTTCAATGAGCAGTACTTC. The complete variable domain, with remaining parts taken from reference TRBV18 and TRBJ2-7, reads NAGVMQNPRHLVRRRGQEARLRCSPMKGHSHVYWYRQLPEEGLKFMVYLQKENIIDESGMPKERFSAEFPKEGPSILRIQQVVRGDSAAYFCASSPGTAFNEQYFGPGTRLTVT.

This chain uses TRBV5-1 with TRBJ2-5; the D is unclear. Between the trimmed V and J ends, which lost 1 base and 1 base, there was a span of 8 bases. This CDR3 has 14 residues. CDR1 and CDR2 (germline): SGHRS, YFSETQ. Here the CDR3 DNA reads TGCGCCAGCAGCTTGAACCCGACCCAAGAGACCCAGTACTTC. Amino acid sequence: CASSLNPTQETQYF.

This clonotype was counted many times. The V gene is TRBV2, the J gene TRBJ2-3, with D uncertain. Trimming removed 10 bases at V and 0 bases at J, with 17 bases between. The CDR3 spans 15 residues. Per germline, CDR1 SNHLY and CDR2 FYNNEI. CDR3 amino acids: CATGRAGLSTDTQYF. CDR3 coding DNA: TGTGCCACCGGTCGGGCTGGGCTTAGCACAGATACGCAGTATTTT. The full variable domain, in which reference TRBV2 and TRBJ2-3 provide the parts outside the CDR3, is EPEVTQTPSHQVTQMGQEVILRCVPISNHLYFYWYRQILGQKVEFLVSFYNNEISEKSEIFDDQFSVERPDGSNFTLKIRSTKLEDSAMYFCATGRAGLSTDTQYFGPGTRLTVL.

The chain recombines TRBV5-6 with TRBJ2-5, with 10 nucleotides matching TRBD2. Losses at the gene ends were 0 bases for V and 5 bases for J; bases not matched to a gene: 10. The CDR3 consists of 17 residues. Germline CDR1 and CDR2: SGHDT and YYEEEE. The CDR3 sequence: CASSLVAAGGPQETQYF. CDR3 sequence (DNA): TGTGCCAGCAGCTTGGTGGCAGCGGGAGGGCCCCAGGAGACCCAGTACTTC.

This clonotype has ten or more counts. The rearrangement uses TRBV6-1 and TRBJ2-7; 12 bases map to TRBD2. The CDR3 has 17 residues. From germline, CDR1 is MNHNS and CDR2 SASEGT. The V and J ends lost 3 bases and 1 base, in that order; junction bases with no gene match: 7. The CDR3 sequence is CASSDRTSGVPSYEQYF. The CDR3 coding sequence is TGTGCCAGCAGTGATAGGACTAGCGGGGTCCCATCCTACGAGCAGTACTTC.

The chain couples TRBV5-1 to TRBJ1-2, with 10 positions matching TRBD1. Unmatched junction bases numbered 7, after V lost 9 bases and J lost 2 bases. The length of the CDR3 is 14 residues. The germline CDR1 and CDR2 sequences are SGHRS and YFSETQ. CDR3 amino acids: CATGTGDGNYGYTF. In nucleotides, the CDR3 is TGCGCCACTGGGACAGGGGACGGAAACTATGGCTACACCTTC.

This clonotype appeared many times. The V call is TRBV2, the J call TRBJ2-5; a possible D gene is TRBD2 (5 bases). CDR1 is SNHLY and CDR2 is FYNNEI in the germline V gene. The CDR3 sequence is 13 residues long. Trimming pared 6 bases from V and 1 base from J, leaving 9 bases between. The CDR3 DNA sequence: TGTGCCAGCAGCGGGATCACCCAAGAGACCCAGTACTTC. Translating it yields CASSGITQETQYF.

This clonotype has a handful of counts. This sequence joins TRBV30 and TRBJ1-3; D not resolved. Per germline, CDR1 GTSNPN and CDR2 SVGIG (reference sequence). The CDR3 is 14 residues long. V gave up 4 bases and J gave up 1 base, with 11 bases separating them. CDR3 residues: CAWNMGVSGNTIYF. DNA for the CDR3: TGTGCCTGGAACATGGGTGTATCTGGAAACACCATATATTTT.

This clonotype appeared a few times. The chain carries TRBV19 and TRBJ1-1; D possibly corresponds to TRBD1 (6 bases). Germline loops: CDR1 LNHDA, CDR2 SQIVND (reference sequence). The CDR3 has 14 residues. The V end lost 5 bases, the J end lost 6 bases, and 16 bases lay between the germline ends. The CDR3 sequence is CASSLRDGGSEAFF. For the CDR3, the DNA is TGTGCCAGTAGTCTCAGGGATGGGGGCTCTGAAGCTTTCTTT.

V gene TRBV12-3 or TRBV12-4 combines with J gene TRBJ1-4; 8 nucleotides line up with TRBD1. The junction had 13 bases not matched to a gene; V was cut back by 5 bases and J by 8 bases. The CDR3 runs 16 residues. CDR3 amino acids: CASSLTPGQDGEKLFF. The DNA of the CDR3 is TGTGCCAGCAGTCTCACACCGGGACAGGACGGGGAAAAACTGTTTTTT.

This clonotype was seen a handful of times. The chain uses TRBV27 and TRBJ2-5, with D tentatively TRBD1 (6 bases). The CDR3 totals 12 residues. Germline V gives CDR1 MNHEY, CDR2 SMNVEV (reference sequence). V lost 7 bases and J lost 5, with 11 bases in between. The CDR3 DNA is TGTGCCAGCAACCCAGGGGCGGAGACCCAGTACTTC. This translates into CASNPGAETQYF.

The table lists this clonotype with many counts. The chain uses TRBV2 and TRBJ1-4; TRBD1 aligns across 9 bases. The CDR3 runs 18 residues. V was pared by 8 bases and J by 2 bases, with 15 bases of the junction left unmatched. CDR1 SNHLY and CDR2 FYNNEI come from the germline V gene. The CDR3 DNA is TGTGCCAGCGTGGGCACAGGGGGCAACTTGGTGACTAATGAAAAACTGTTTTTT. Protein sequence: CASVGTGGNLVTNEKLFF. Filled out from reference TRBV2 and TRBJ1-4, the complete variable domain reads EPEVTQTPSHQVTQMGQEVILRCVPISNHLYFYWYRQILGQKVEFLVSFYNNEISEKSEIFDDQFSVERPDGSNFTLKIRSTKLEDSAMYFCASVGTGGNLVTNEKLFFGSGTQLSVL.

This clonotype was counted once. The chain recombines TRBV7-9 with TRBJ2-7; D may be TRBD1 (6 bases). The ends were cut back, 6 bases at V and 9 bases at J, with 24 bases in the middle. Germline V gene sequence: CDR1 SEHNR, CDR2 FQNEAQ (reference sequence). The length of the CDR3 is 15 residues. CDR3: CASSHTQGLASRQYF. The CDR3 DNA reads TGTGCCAGCAGTCACACACAGGGATTAGCTTCCAGGCAGTACTTC.

In its sample, this clonotype was seen a few times. The V gene is TRBV7-2, the J gene TRBJ1-1, with D perhaps matching TRBD1 (6 bases). This CDR3 region has 13 residues. V lost 6 bases and J lost 10, with 18 bases in between. CDR1 and CDR2 from the germline V gene are SGHTA and FQGNSA. The CDR3 region has the DNA TGTGCCAGCAGTAAGAAGGGGGGGCAATCAGCTTTCTTT. Protein sequence: CASSKKGGQSAFF. The complete variable domain, with remaining parts taken from reference TRBV7-2 and TRBJ1-1, reads GAGVSQSPSNKVTEKGKDVELRCDPISGHTALYWYRQSLGQGLEFLIYFQGNSAPDKSGLPSDRFSAERTGGSVSTLTIQRTQQEDSAVYLCASSKKGGQSAFFGQGTRLTVV.

This clonotype was seen many times. This chain connects TRBV11-2 to TRBJ2-7; D tentatively fits TRBD1 or TRBD2 (5 bases each). Looked up from germline, CDR1 is SGHAT and CDR2 is FQNNGV. This CDR3 spans 12 amino acids. V was cut by 1 base and J by 7 bases, with 8 bases left in between. CDR3 coding DNA: TGTGCCAGCAGCTTAGGGGGGAGTGAGCAGTACTTC. This codes for CASSLGGSEQYF.